The TCR beta chain described here comes from a study of identical twins. TCRdb used MiXCR to reprocess the 5' RACE reads, holding one entry per CDR3 protein. The sample has about 730,000 distinct CDR3 sequences, 21% seen once. Note on this clonotype: Its antigen remains unidentified.

Notes on the study in general: Instead of following the same donors, the conclusions were based on cross-sectional statistical analysis.

The germline V gene encodes CDR1 DFQATT and CDR2 SNEGSKA (reference sequence). Trimming took off 0 bases at V and 1 base at J, with 16 bases between the two ends. This CDR3 is 16 amino acids long. The same specimen was also included in a second study, on T cells expressing NK-cell markers. As that report states: Seven HCMV-seropositive donors and one seronegative donor made up the eight sequenced donors.

This sequence joins TRBV20-1 and TRBJ2-7; no definite D call. The sequence was obtained from a woman aged 18-29 years in good health. Sequenced material: PBMCs. The CDR3 coding sequence is TGCAGTGCTAGAGATGGGTTGTATTTGCAGTCCTACGAGCAGTACTTC. This translates into CSARDGLYLQSYEQYF.